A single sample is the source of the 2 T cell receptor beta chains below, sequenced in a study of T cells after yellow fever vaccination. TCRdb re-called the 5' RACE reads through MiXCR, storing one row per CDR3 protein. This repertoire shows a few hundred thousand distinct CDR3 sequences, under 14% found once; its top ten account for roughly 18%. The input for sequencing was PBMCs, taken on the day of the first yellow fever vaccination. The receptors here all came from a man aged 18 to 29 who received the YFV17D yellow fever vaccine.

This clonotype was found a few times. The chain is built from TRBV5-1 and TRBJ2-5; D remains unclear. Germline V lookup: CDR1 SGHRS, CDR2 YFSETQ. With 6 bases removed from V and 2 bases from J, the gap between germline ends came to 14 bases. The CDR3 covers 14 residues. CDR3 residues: CASNSGRLQETQYF. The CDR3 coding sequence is TGCGCCAGCAATTCCGGACGGTTACAAGAGACCCAGTACTTC. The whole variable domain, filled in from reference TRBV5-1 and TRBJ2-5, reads KAGVTQTPRYLIKTRGQQVTLSCSPISGHRSVSWYQQTPGQGLQFLFEYFSETQRNKGNFPGRFSGRQFSNSRSEMNVSTLELGDSALYLCASNSGRLQETQYFGPGTRLLVL.

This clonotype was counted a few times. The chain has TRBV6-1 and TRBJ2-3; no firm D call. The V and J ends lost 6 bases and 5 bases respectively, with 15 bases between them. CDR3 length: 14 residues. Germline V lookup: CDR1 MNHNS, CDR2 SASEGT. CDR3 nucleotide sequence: TGTGCCAGCAGCCGCGGTTTTAGTATAGATACGCAGTATTTT. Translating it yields CASSRGFSIDTQYF.